Presented here are 27 T cell receptor beta chains from one specimen sequenced in a study of cytomegalovirus exposure and HLA in healthy donors. 60 Vbeta and 13 Jbeta primers were used in PCR. Profiling relied on immunoSEQ multiplex PCR, and the TCRdb table lists in-frame clones only, not all of them. The repertoire has approximately 120,000 clones, roughly 63% of them found once; the top ten carry 5.4%. Sequencing input: PBMCs. The receptors originated from a woman between 70 and 85 years old in good health and CMV-seropositive.

This chain links TRBV27 with TRBJ1-4; 7 bases fit TRBD1. Trimming removed 4 bases from V and 8 bases from J; junction bases left unmatched: 13. The CDR3 covers 16 residues. Germline CDR1 and CDR2: MNHEY and SMNVEV (reference sequence). CDR3 DNA: TGTGCCAGCAGTTCAATCCGACAGGGCGGGAGGGAAAAACTGTTTTTT. This gives the protein CASSSIRQGGREKLFF.

This sequence joins TRBV29-1 and TRBJ2-3; D unresolved. CDR1 is SQVTM and CDR2 is ANQGSEA in the germline V gene. V was pared by 1 base and J by 5 bases, with 10 bases between. The CDR3 runs 13 residues. The CDR3 sequence is CSVEGPPGDTQYF. The CDR3 nucleotides read TGCAGCGTTGAAGGGCCGCCAGGAGATACGCAGTATTTT.

This chain joins TRBV2 and TRBJ1-5, with a possible D match to TRBD1 (6 bases). The CDR3 runs 16 residues. Germline assignment: CDR1 SNHLY and CDR2 FYNNEI. Trimming removed 0 bases from V and 4 bases from J, with 13 bases in between. The CDR3, as DNA: TGTGCCAGCAGTGAAGCGGGGGGGCAAAGGAATCAGCCCCAGCATTTT. Protein product: CASSEAGGQRNQPQHF.

This chain joins TRBV27 and TRBJ1-6, with D uncertain. Germline V CDR1 and CDR2: MNHEY, SMNVEV (reference sequence). The V end lost 5 bases, the J end lost 12 bases, and 11 bases lay between the germline ends. The CDR3 is made up of 12 amino acids. The CDR3 DNA follows: TGTGCCAGCAGTCCCGGTATTGGACCCCTCCACTTT. Translating gives CASSPGIGPLHF.

This clone appeared a few times. V and J are TRBV7-2 and TRBJ2-7; a possible D gene is TRBD2 (6 bases). Trimming removed 0 bases from V and 0 bases from J, with 9 bases in between. The CDR3 consists of 15 residues. Germline V gives CDR1 SGHTA, CDR2 FQGNSA. The CDR3 protein is CASSLAYGGSYEQYF. For the CDR3, the DNA is TGTGCCAGCAGCTTAGCGTACGGGGGCTCCTACGAGCAGTACTTC.

This chain joins TRBV7-2 and TRBJ1-6, with TRBD1 as a possible D gene (5 bases). Germline lookup yields CDR1 SGHTA and CDR2 FQGNSA. Trimming stripped 5 bases from V and 10 bases from J, with 21 bases between. The CDR3 is 16 amino acids. The CDR3, as DNA: TGTGCCAGCAGCCCCGAAGGTCGGCAGGGAGGGTCACCCCTCCACTTT. As protein: CASSPEGRQGGSPLHF.

The V call is TRBV6-5, the J call TRBJ2-3, with 7 bases matching TRBD1. Trimming took 1 base from V and 1 from J; bases not matched to a gene: 5. CDR1 and CDR2 from the germline V gene are MNHEY and SVGAGI. The length of the CDR3 is 16 residues. CDR3 region: CASSYFGTAGTDTQYF. The CDR3 DNA sequence: TGTGCCAGCAGTTACTTTGGGACAGCAGGCACAGATACGCAGTATTTT.

This clone was counted between two and nine times. The rearrangement links TRBV19 to TRBJ1-6; D call uncertain. V was trimmed by 4 bases and J by 10 bases, leaving 20 bases between them. Germline lookup yields CDR1 LNHDA and CDR2 SQIVND (reference sequence). CDR3 length: 16 residues. The CDR3 coding sequence is TGTGCCAGTAGTACTGCGTCGGGGTTTAATTTCTCACCCCTCCACTTT. This sequence encodes CASSTASGFNFSPLHF.

A few counts support this clone. This same CDR3 is encoded by further DNA sequences in the sample. The chain employs TRBV7-2 and TRBJ2-3, with 12 bases fitting TRBD2. Germline loops: CDR1 SGHTA, CDR2 FQGNSA. The CDR3 contains 16 residues. V was pared by 1 base and J by 4 bases, with 3 bases of the junction left unmatched. The CDR3 DNA reads TGTGCCAGCAGCTTAGAACTAGCGGGGGGCGCAGATACGCAGTATTTT. It yields the protein CASSLELAGGADTQYF.

The rearrangement links TRBV5-1 to TRBJ2-7; 9 bases are shared with TRBD1. CDR3 size: 13 residues. Germline loops: CDR1 SGHRS, CDR2 YFSETQ. With V trimmed by 3 bases and J by 9 bases, 7 bases remained unmatched. The CDR3 nucleotides read TGCGCCAGCAGCTGGGACAGGGCGTCGGGGCAGTACTTC. Its protein product is CASSWDRASGQYF.

The chain uses TRBV6-5 and TRBJ1-4; the D gene is possibly TRBD1 (5 bases). V was clipped by 6 bases and J by 5 bases, with 16 bases between them. The CDR3 is 15 amino acids. Germline loops: CDR1 MNHEY, CDR2 SVGAGI. The CDR3 coding sequence is TGTGCCAGCAGGGAGGTAGGGACTGCAAATGAAAAACTGTTTTTT. This encodes CASREVGTANEKLFF.

The gene calls are TRBV4-3 and TRBJ2-1; D is ambiguous. The CDR3 runs 15 residues. V was shortened by 4 bases and J by 12 bases, with 22 bases between the two germline ends. Germline V CDR1 and CDR2: LGHNA, YSLEER. This CDR3 reads CASSPEWVTRPGQFF. CDR3 nucleotide sequence: TGCGCCAGCAGCCCTGAATGGGTCACGCGTCCAGGGCAGTTCTTC.

The rearrangement links TRBV7-8 to TRBJ2-7, with D tentatively TRBD1 (6 bases). Germline V gene sequence: CDR1 SGHVS, CDR2 FQNEAQ. The CDR3 length is 16 residues. Trimming cost V 0 bases and J 3 bases, with 15 bases left between them. The CDR3 reads CASSLAMSGAYYEQYF. The DNA for the CDR3 is TGTGCCAGCAGCTTAGCGATGTCAGGGGCGTACTACGAGCAGTACTTC.

The rearrangement joins TRBV29-1 to TRBJ2-3; 9 bases are shared with TRBD2. The germline CDR1 and CDR2 sequences are SQVTM and ANQGSEA. The length of the CDR3 is 17 residues. The V and J ends lost 4 bases and 0 bases, in that order; junction bases with no gene match: 11. The CDR3, as DNA: TGCAGCGTTGGGTTCGGGCGGGGGGGATTTAGCACAGATACGCAGTATTTT. As protein: CSVGFGRGGFSTDTQYF.

To note about this clone: Compared with germline, one end of the junction differs, possibly owing to a read error. This chain joins TRBV18 and TRBJ2-1; perhaps TRBD1 as D (6 bases). CDR3 length: 18 amino acids. Germline V gene sequence: CDR1 KGHSH, CDR2 LQKENI. CDR3: CASSVIEYGPGAYNEQFF. The CDR3 DNA sequence: TGTGCCAGCTCCGTGATTGAGTACGGTCCAGGGGCCTATAATGAGCAGTTCTTC.

This clone was observed a few times. The J gene is TRBJ1-5, the V gene TRBV19; possibly TRBD1 for D (6 bases). The CDR3 spans 16 residues. Germline V gene data show CDR1 as LNHDA and CDR2 as SQIVND (reference sequence). V shed 6 bases and J shed 1 base, with 16 bases lying between them. In DNA form, the CDR3 reads TGTGCCAGTAGGATACAGGGTATTACGAGCAATCAGCCCCAGCATTTT. Its protein product is CASRIQGITSNQPQHF.

There are a few counts of this clone. The chain joins TRBV10-1 to TRBJ1-1, with a weak D call TRBD1 (5 bases). This CDR3 is built from 12 residues. Germline loops: CDR1 WNHNN, CDR2 SYGVQD (reference sequence). Trimming took off 4 bases at V and 6 bases at J, with 9 bases between the two ends. The CDR3 region has the DNA TGCGCCAGCAGTGGGACACGGGCTGAAGCTTTCTTT. Translation: CASSGTRAEAFF.

This clone showed up just once. The genes are TRBV29-1 and TRBJ2-1; 8 positions match TRBD1. The junction had 9 bases not matched to a gene; V was cut back by 5 bases and J by 6 bases. The CDR3 is 14 amino acids. The germline gives CDR1 SQVTM, CDR2 ANQGSEA. The CDR3 sequence is CSVLRTGLLNEQFF. CDR3 in DNA: TGCAGCGTTTTGCGGACAGGGCTCCTCAATGAGCAGTTCTTC.

The V and J genes are TRBV6-1 and TRBJ1-1; unclear D gene. Trimming removed 8 bases from V and 1 base from J, with 11 bases in between. Looked up from germline, CDR1 is MNHNS and CDR2 is SASEGT. The CDR3 covers 13 residues. For the CDR3, the DNA is TGTGCCAGCGAAAACTCCGAGAACACTGAAGCTTTCTTT. Its protein product is CASENSENTEAFF.

This clone was found once. The CDR3 region has the DNA TGTGCCAGCAGCTCCTCCCACACTAGCGGGGGGGCCTACGAGCAGTACTTC. Translated: CASSSSHTSGGAYEQYF. The chain employs TRBV7-2 and TRBJ2-7; 13 positions agree with TRBD2. Germline CDR1 and CDR2: SGHTA and FQGNSA. V gave up 4 bases and J gave up 2 bases; unmatched junction bases: 8. CDR3 length: 17 amino acids.

The CDR3 is CASSLVPGVAYGYTF. The CDR3 DNA follows: TGCGCCAGCAGCTTGGTCCCAGGTGTCGCCTATGGCTACACCTTC. This chain links TRBV5-1 with TRBJ1-2; no reliable D call. The CDR3 sequence is 15 residues long. The germline CDR1 and CDR2 sequences are SGHRS and YFSETQ. V was shortened by 0 bases and J by 4 bases, with 13 bases between the two germline ends. Full variable domain (remainder filled in from reference TRBV5-1 and TRBJ1-2): KAGVTQTPRYLIKTRGQQVTLSCSPISGHRSVSWYQQTPGQGLQFLFEYFSETQRNKGNFPGRFSGRQFSNSRSEMNVSTLELGDSALYLCASSLVPGVAYGYTFGSGTRLTVV.

This sequence joins TRBV10-3 and TRBJ2-7; TRBD1 is a possible D gene (5 bases). The CDR3 runs 15 residues. Germline V gene lookup returns CDR1 ENHRY and CDR2 SYGVKD. Trimming removed 2 bases at V and 2 bases at J, with 13 bases between. CDR3 nucleotides: TGTGCCATCAGTGAGGGCGACAGTTTTCCCTACGAGCAGTACTTC. Amino acid sequence: CAISEGDSFPYEQYF.

The V and J genes are TRBV30 and TRBJ1-1; the D is unclear. The CDR3 length is 16 residues. The ends were cut back, 0 bases at V and 0 bases at J, with 14 bases in the middle. The germline gives CDR1 GTSNPN, CDR2 SVGIG (reference sequence). The CDR3 is CAWSVMGRGLNTEAFF. The CDR3 DNA reads as TGTGCCTGGAGTGTAATGGGTCGAGGCCTGAACACTGAAGCTTTCTTT.

This sequence joins TRBV2 and TRBJ2-3, with 14 bases lining up with TRBD2. V shed 9 bases and J 3 bases; nucleotides not matched to a gene: 2. The CDR3 totals 14 residues. CDR1 is SNHLY, CDR2 FYNNEI, per germline. Written as DNA, the CDR3 is TGTGCCAGGGGGACTAGCGGGGGTACAGATACGCAGTATTTT. This sequence encodes CARGTSGGTDTQYF.

J is TRBJ2-1 and V is TRBV10-1, with 8 bases identical to TRBD2. This CDR3 comprises 17 residues. The germline CDR1 and CDR2 sequences are WNHNN and SYGVQD (reference sequence). The ends lost 4 bases at V and 0 bases at J; junction bases unmatched: 8. CDR3 protein: CASSGAVAGSSYNEQFF. CDR3 nucleotide sequence: TGCGCCAGCAGTGGGGCCGTAGCGGGGAGCTCCTACAATGAGCAGTTCTTC.

The J gene is TRBJ2-1, the V gene TRBV5-1, with 9 bases matching TRBD1. V lost 3 bases, J lost 7 bases, and 8 bases stayed unmatched. Germline V gene sequence: CDR1 SGHRS, CDR2 YFSETQ. This CDR3 contains 15 residues. CDR3 in amino acids: CASSYSGQGFNEQFF. The CDR3, as DNA: TGCGCCAGCAGCTACAGCGGACAGGGGTTTAATGAGCAGTTCTTC.

The gene calls are TRBV27 and TRBJ1-2; D possibly corresponds to TRBD1 (5 bases). The CDR3 is 14 amino acids. V was cut by 8 bases and J by 3 bases, with 16 bases left in between. Per the germline V gene, CDR1 is MNHEY and CDR2 is SMNVEV (reference sequence). In DNA form, the CDR3 reads TGTGCCAGCGCACAAGGACATCTTGACTATGGCTACACCTTC. It codes for CASAQGHLDYGYTF.